The present entry profiles one T cell receptor beta chain with its context. Its antigen is currently not known. No quality values exist for individual bases; no much larger clone is one base distant. Reading from cysteine to phenylalanine, the CDR3 counts 14 amino acids. The kept DNA is CDR3 alone, 42 bases in frame from the first base. Cut back by 8 bases and 5 bases, the V and J ends lie 18 bases apart. The data derive from a study of blood T cells in healthy people across ages (dated by TCRdb to the mid-2010s). Looking at the study overall: In model experiments, template switching captured about one uniquely barcoded TCR beta cDNA molecule for every two T cells. To track age-related changes in TCR beta repertoire diversity, the study relied on deep sequencing normalized with unique cDNA molecular identifiers. The donors were divided into four age groups: young (average approximately 17 years), middle-aged (approximately 39), aged (around 59) and long-lived (82). The study analyzed two additional independent replicas of 1 million unique cDNA reads from the same blood draw for two donors, one aged 18 to 29 and one aged 80 or older.

What the work shows at the level of the full study, not this receptor alone: Compared with the aged group, the long-lived group had more naive CD4+ T cells, fewer expanded clones and increased TCR diversity, suggesting age selection. Because the CMV infection status of the donors was unknown, age-related changes in expanded clonotypes may potentially have been confounded. Observed TCR beta diversity per million T cells fell roughly linearly with age, and a significant reduction was already apparent by age around 39. Since profiling was done on bulk unsorted PBMCs, naive and antigen-experienced compartments could not be conclusively compared. The percentage of naive T cells measured by flow cytometry correlated strongly with observed TCR beta diversity. Estimates of total diversity based on one million sequenced T cells were regarded as lower bounds and as underestimates.

The donors were about 40 Caucasian individuals from Russia, aged roughly 6 to 100 years, who were systemically healthy. Around 10 milliliters of peripheral blood were drawn from each donor into EDTA-treated Vacutainer tubes. Ficoll-Paque density-gradient centrifugation was used to isolate PBMCs, with at least 6.5 million per sample. Trizol reagent was used to extract total RNA from the PBMCs, yielding at least 5.5 micrograms per sample. The percentages of naive CD45RAhigh/CD27high T cells were determined by flow cytometry on a PBMC aliquot from every donor. The library was generated by 5' RACE. The instrument given in TCRdb is Illumina HiSeq 2500. A second PCR of about 7 to 12 cycles was run with a J-beta primer mix and a sample-barcoded 5' primer. A unique molecular identifier was introduced onto each TCR beta cDNA molecule by a template-switch 5' adaptor carrying 12 random nucleotides. Each sample yielded at least 3 million CDR3-containing paired-end reads. The Mint cDNA synthesis kit, primed by a TRBC-specific oligonucleotide, was used to synthesize first-strand cDNA from all RNA. All cDNA was treated with uracil-DNA glycosylase and then went through a first 18-cycle PCR with the universal primers M1SS and BC2_uni_R. Per the original workflow: For normalization, 1 million high-quality reads were randomly selected from each sample, with every read carrying a distinct molecular identifier. Reads sharing molecular identifiers were discarded rather than binned into consensus sequences. MiTCR, with a Q25 quality threshold and the strictest error-elimination algorithm, was used for CDR3 identification, clonotype clustering and error correction. A nonparametric unseen species model with Euler transformation was used to estimate a lower bound on total TCR beta diversity. TCRdb trimmed the raw reads at Q25, called clones with MiXCR and kept productive beta chains. Each entry is one CDR3 protein sequence, shown with its most common DNA and genes. The V and J calls come from TCRdb's annotation, not from the publication. The sample contains more than 600,000 distinct CDR3 sequences, approximately 25% of them found a single time. Around 9.2% of the sample is taken by the ten largest.

These data are also associated with another study on T cells of mothers and their children. Per that second paper: Nine systemically healthy Caucasian individuals served as donors, namely three mothers together with their six children. cDNA synthesis used all of the extracted RNA, with approximately 1.4 ug of RNA in each 15 ul reaction. Sample barcodes and 2-4 random nucleotides were added via the M1S primer in the second PCR. Over 8 million TCR beta CDR3 reads were obtained for each mother, and approximately 3 million reads were obtained for each child. Thymic selection shapes the output of TCR recombination in a similar way in related and unrelated pairs, and inherited differences have a minor effect. Related mother-child pairs always showed normalized repertoire overlap that was slightly higher than in unrelated mother-child pairs, though the difference was never significant. Persistent microchimeric T cell clones were not detected, at a sensitivity of approximately 100 clones per million clonotypes. To look for features that set related mother-child pairs apart from unrelated individuals, the researchers ran deep NGS to compare the TCR beta repertoires of mothers and children. On average, the children were about 12 +/- 4 years old, while the mothers were 40 +/- 4 years old. After adapter ligation was performed with NEBNext reagents, the libraries were sequenced on an Illumina HiSeq 2000 with 100+100 nt paired-end reads. To prevent cross-contamination, the mother and child libraries were prepared a month apart and were sequenced in separate runs. Between roughly 450,000 and 2,000,000 distinct TCR beta clonotypes were identified per donor. Naive TCR beta clonotypes were estimated from low-frequency clonotypes matched to each donor's FACS-determined naive share, without sorting.

This clonotype was sampled from a boy aged 5 to 17 in good health. Source material: blood. This sequence uses TRBV12-3 or TRBV12-4 and TRBJ1-1; no D segment can be confidently identified. The nucleotides read TGTGCCAGCGGACCCCCCGGTGATGGGACTGAAGCTTTCTTT. It translates to CASGPPGDGTEAFF.